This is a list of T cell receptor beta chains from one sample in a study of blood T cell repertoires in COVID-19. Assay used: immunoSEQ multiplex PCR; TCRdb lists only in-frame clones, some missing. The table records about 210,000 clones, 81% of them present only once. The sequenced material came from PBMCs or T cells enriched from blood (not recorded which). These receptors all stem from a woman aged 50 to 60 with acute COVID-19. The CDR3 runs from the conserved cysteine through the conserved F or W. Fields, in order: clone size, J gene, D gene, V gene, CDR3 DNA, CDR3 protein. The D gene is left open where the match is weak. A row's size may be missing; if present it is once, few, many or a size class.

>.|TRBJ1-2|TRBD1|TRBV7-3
TGTGCCAGCAGCTCGGGACAGAACTATGGCTACACCTTC
CASSSGQNYGYTF
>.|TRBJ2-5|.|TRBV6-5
TGTGCCAGCAGTCGAAGAACGGGACAACAAGAGACCCAGTACTTC
CASSRRTGQQETQYF
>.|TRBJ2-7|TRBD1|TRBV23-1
TGCGCCAGCAGCCCCCCCTACCGGACAGGGGATTTTCTTAACTCCTACGAGCAGTACTTC
CASSPPYRTGDFLNSYEQYF
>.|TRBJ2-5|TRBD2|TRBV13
TGTGCCAGCAGCTTCTCACTAGCGGGACCGCAAGAGACCCAGTACTTC
CASSFSLAGPQETQYF
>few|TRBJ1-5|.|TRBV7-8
TGTGCCAGCAGCAAAACAGGGTCGCTACTCCTGGGTAATCAGCCCCAGCATTTT
CASSKTGSLLLGNQPQHF
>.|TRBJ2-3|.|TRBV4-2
TGTGCCAGCAGCCAAGATACGCAGGGATACCTCATAGATACGCAGTATTTT
CASSQDTQGYLIDTQYF
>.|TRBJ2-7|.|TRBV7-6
TGTGCCAGCAGCCCTGGGACCCCACAGGGCGAGCAGTACTTC
CASSPGTPQGEQYF
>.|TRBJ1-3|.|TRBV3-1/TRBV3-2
TGTGCCAGCAGCCAACAAGACAGGTTTAGTGGAAACACCATATATTTT
CASSQQDRFSGNTIYF
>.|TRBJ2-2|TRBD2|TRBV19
TGTGCCAGCGAAAAAGCGGGAGGCACCGGGGAGCTGTTTTTT
CASEKAGGTGELFF
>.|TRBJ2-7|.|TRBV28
TGTGCCAGCAGTTTAGGCGGGGTGCTAACCTACGAGCAGTACTTC
CASSLGGVLTYEQYF
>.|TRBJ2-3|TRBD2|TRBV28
TGTGCCAGCAGTCCCGGGGCTAGCGGGTACACAGATACGCAGTATTTT
CASSPGASGYTDTQYF
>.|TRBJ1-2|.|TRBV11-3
TGTGCCAGCAGCTTAGATGGAGGGGAGAGCTATGGCTACACCTTC
CASSLDGGESYGYTF
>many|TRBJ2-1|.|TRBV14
TGTGCCAGCAGCCCAGATGCCACAGGGAATGAGCAGTTCTTC
CASSPDATGNEQFF
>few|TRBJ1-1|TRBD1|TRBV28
TGTGCCAGCAGGGAGGCCGATGGTGGGAGGGACAGGGGGCGCGGAAGGGTGAACACTGAAGCTTTCTTT
CASREADGGRDRGRGRVNTEAFF
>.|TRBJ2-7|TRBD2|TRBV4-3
TGCGCCAGCAGCCAAGATAGGGCTAGCGGTACTACTCGGTACTTC
CASSQDRASGTTRYF
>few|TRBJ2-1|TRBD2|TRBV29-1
TGCAGCGTTGGGTTGGGCGGGGGAGGCTACAATGAGCAGTTCTTC
CSVGLGGGGYNEQFF
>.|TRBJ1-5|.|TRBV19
TGTGCCAGTAGTATAGCGCGGGATAGCAATCAGCCCCAGCATTTT
CASSIARDSNQPQHF
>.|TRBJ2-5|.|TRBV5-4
TGTGCCAGCAGCCCGGACACGCAAGAGACCCAGTACTTC
CASSPDTQETQYF
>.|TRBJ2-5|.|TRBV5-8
TGTGCCAGCAGCCCCCGGGGCCAAGAGACCCAGTACTTC
CASSPRGQETQYF
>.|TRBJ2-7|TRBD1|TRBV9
TGTGCCAGCAGCACCCGACAGGGATCTCTCGAGCAGTACTTC
CASSTRQGSLEQYF
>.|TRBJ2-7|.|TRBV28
TGTGCCAGCAGGTCAGGGGTCTACGAGCAGTACTTC
CASRSGVYEQYF
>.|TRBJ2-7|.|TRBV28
TGTGCCAGCAGCCGCCCTCCGGGGGTTTCCTCCTACGAGCAGTACTTC
CASSRPPGVSSYEQYF
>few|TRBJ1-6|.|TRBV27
TGTGCCAGCAGTTTCGGGGAAATTTCACCCCTCCACTTT
CASSFGEISPLHF
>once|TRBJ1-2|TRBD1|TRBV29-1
TGCAGCGTTCCCCAGACCGGGACAGGGGACTATGGCTACACCTTC
CSVPQTGTGDYGYTF
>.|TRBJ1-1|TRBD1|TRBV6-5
TGTGCCAGCAGGGACAGGGCGAAGGGGGCTGAAGCTTTCTTT
CASRDRAKGAEAFF
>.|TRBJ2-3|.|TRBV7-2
TGTGCCAGCAGCTTCCTTAAAGATACGCAGTATTTT
CASSFLKDTQYF
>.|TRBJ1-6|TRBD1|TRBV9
TGTGCCAGCAGCGCCACAGGGGGTATTAATTCACCCCTCCACTTT
CASSATGGINSPLHF
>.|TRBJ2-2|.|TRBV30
TGTGCCTGGAGCACGACAAGTTTAAGCACCGGGGAGCTGTTTTTT
CAWSTTSLSTGELFF
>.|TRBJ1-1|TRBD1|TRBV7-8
TGTGCCAGCAGCCCAGCCGCAGGGGGCCGGACTGAAGCTTTCTTT
CASSPAAGGRTEAFF
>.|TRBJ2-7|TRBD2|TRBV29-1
TGCAGCGTTGGATCGGGGCTAGCGGGAGGGGAGCAGTACTTC
CSVGSGLAGGEQYF
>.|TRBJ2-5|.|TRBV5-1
TGCGCCAGCAGCGCCGCAGGTCTGTGGGAGACCCAGTACTTC
CASSAAGLWETQYF
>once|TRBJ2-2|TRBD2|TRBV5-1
TGCGCCAGCAGCCCGGGACTAGCGTCGAACACCGGGGAGCTGTTTTTT
CASSPGLASNTGELFF
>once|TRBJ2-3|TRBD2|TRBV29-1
TGCAGCGTTTCCGGGACTAGCGGGGTATTCACAGATACGCAGTATTTT
CSVSGTSGVFTDTQYF
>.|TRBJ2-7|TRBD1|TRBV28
TGTGCCAGCAGTTTAGTGACAGGGGGCTACGAGCAGTACTTC
CASSLVTGGYEQYF
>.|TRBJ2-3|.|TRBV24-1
TGTGCCACCAGTGATTCGAGACTAGTCTTGGGCACAGATACGCAGTATTTT
CATSDSRLVLGTDTQYF
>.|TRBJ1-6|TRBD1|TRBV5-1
TGCGCCAGCAGCTTGGTAGGACAGGGGTTGTCTTCACCCCTCCACTTT
CASSLVGQGLSSPLHF
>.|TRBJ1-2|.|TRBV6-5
TGTGCCAGCAGTTACTCGATAGGGGGTTTAGAGGGCTACACCTTC
CASSYSIGGLEGYTF
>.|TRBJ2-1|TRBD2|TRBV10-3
TGTGCCATCAGTGTTGGCGGGAGGGCCCAAAGCGACAATGAGCAGTTCTTC
CAISVGGRAQSDNEQFF
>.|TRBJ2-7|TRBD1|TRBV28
TGTGCCAGCAGTCCTCTGATCGGACAGGCCTCCTACGAGCAGTACTTC
CASSPLIGQASYEQYF
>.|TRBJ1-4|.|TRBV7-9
TGTGCCAGCAGCCAGGGGAGGGCTAATGAAAAACTGTTTTTT
CASSQGRANEKLFF
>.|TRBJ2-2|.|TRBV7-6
TGTGCCAGCAGCCTTCTCGGCACCGGGGAGCTGTTTTTT
CASSLLGTGELFF